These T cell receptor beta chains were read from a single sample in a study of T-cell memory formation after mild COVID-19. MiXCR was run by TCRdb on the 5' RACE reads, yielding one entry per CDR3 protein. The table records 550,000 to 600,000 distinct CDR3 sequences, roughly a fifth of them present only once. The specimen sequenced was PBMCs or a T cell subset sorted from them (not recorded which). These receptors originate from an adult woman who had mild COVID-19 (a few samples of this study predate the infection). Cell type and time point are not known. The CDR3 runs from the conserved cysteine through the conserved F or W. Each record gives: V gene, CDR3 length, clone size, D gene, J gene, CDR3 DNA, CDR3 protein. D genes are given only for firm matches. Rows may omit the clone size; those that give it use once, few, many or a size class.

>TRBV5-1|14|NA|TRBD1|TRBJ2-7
TGCGCCAGCAGCCACCGACAGGGGGCCTACGAGCAGTACTTC
CASSHRQGAYEQYF
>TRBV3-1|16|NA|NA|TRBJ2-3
TGTGCCAGCAGCCCCATGGCGGGGACGGACACAGATACGCAGTATTTT
CASSPMAGTDTDTQYF
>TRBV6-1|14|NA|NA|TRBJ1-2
TGTGCCAGCAGTGATCCTCCTGGGTTCTATGGCTACACCTTC
CASSDPPGFYGYTF
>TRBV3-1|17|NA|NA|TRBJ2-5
TGTGCCAGCAGCCAAGAAATATTACAGGGAGTTTCAGAGACCCAGTACTTC
CASSQEILQGVSETQYF
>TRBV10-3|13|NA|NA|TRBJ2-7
TGTGCCATCAGTGACCAGGGACGGTACGAGCAGTACTTC
CAISDQGRYEQYF
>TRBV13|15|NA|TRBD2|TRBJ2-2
TGTGCCAGCAGAATAAGCGGGAGTAGGACCGGGGAGCTGTTTTTT
CASRISGSRTGELFF
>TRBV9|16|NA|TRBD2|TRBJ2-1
TGTGCCAGCAGCGTAGTCGGACTAGCGGGAATCAGTGAGCAGTTCTTC
CASSVVGLAGISEQFF
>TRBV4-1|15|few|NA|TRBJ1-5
TGCGCCAGCAGCCAAGAATCGTTTATCGGTCAGCCCCAGCATTTT
CASSQESFIGQPQHF
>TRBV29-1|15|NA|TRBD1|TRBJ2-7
TGCAGCGTTGAAGATCCGGGACAGGGGCGACACGAGCAGTACTTC
CSVEDPGQGRHEQYF
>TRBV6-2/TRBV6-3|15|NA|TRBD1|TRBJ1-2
TGTGCCAGCAGTGTAGCCGGGACAGGGAACTATGGCTACACCTTC
CASSVAGTGNYGYTF
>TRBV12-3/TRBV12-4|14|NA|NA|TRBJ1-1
TGTGCCAGCAGTCCGACATGGACAAACACTGAAGCTTTCTTT
CASSPTWTNTEAFF
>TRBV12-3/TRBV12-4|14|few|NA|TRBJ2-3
TGTGCCAGCAGACGTCCGCTGGGGCAAAGTACGCAGTATTTT
CASRRPLGQSTQYF
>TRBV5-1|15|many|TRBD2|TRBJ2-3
TGCGCCAGCAGCTTGAGGACTAGCGGTACAGATACGCAGTATTTT
CASSLRTSGTDTQYF
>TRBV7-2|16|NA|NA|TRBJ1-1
TGTGCCAGCAGCTTATGGGCGGGATTCATGAACACTGAAGCTTTCTTT
CASSLWAGFMNTEAFF
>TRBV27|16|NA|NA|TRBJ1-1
TGTGCCAGCAGTCCCCGACAGTCGGGGTTGAACACTGAAGCTTTCTTT
CASSPRQSGLNTEAFF
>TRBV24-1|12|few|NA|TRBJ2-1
TGTGCCACCAGTCTCATAGGGGACACCCAGTTCTTC
CATSLIGDTQFF
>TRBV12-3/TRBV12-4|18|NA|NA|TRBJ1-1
TGTGCCAGCAGCCCGCTAGGAATAAGGCCTTTTCATAACACTGAAGCTTTCTTT
CASSPLGIRPFHNTEAFF
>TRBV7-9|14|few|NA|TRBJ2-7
TGTGCCAGCAGCAACACCGAGGCCCCTCTCGAGCAGTACTTC
CASSNTEAPLEQYF
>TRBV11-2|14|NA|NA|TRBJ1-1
TGTGCCAGCAGCTTTATTTTAAGGAACACTGAAGCTTTCTTT
CASSFILRNTEAFF
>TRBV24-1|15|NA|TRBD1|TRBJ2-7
TGTGCCACCAGTGACCCGTCGGGACAGAGCTACGAGCAGTACTTC
CATSDPSGQSYEQYF
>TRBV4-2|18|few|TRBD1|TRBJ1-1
TGTGCCAGCAGCCAACCACCGGGACAGCTTAACAGTGGCACTGAAGCTTTCTTT
CASSQPPGQLNSGTEAFF
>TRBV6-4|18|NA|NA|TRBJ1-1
TGTGCCAGCAGTGACTCCAACCATCGCCGGGAGAGAAGCACTGAAGCTTTCTTT
CASSDSNHRRERSTEAFF
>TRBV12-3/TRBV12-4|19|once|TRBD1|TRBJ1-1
TGTGCCAGCAGTTTTAACAGGGGAATGGCCTCACTCGGGGGCACTGAAGCTTTCTTT
CASSFNRGMASLGGTEAFF
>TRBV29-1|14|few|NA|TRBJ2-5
TGCAGCGTTGAAGGGAGCACCCCGGGGGATGACCAGTACTTC
CSVEGSTPGDDQYF
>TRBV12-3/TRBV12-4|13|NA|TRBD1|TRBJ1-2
TGTGCCAGCAGTTTACAAGGGGGCGCGGGCTACACCTTC
CASSLQGGAGYTF
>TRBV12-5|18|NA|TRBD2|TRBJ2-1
TGTGCTAGTGGTTTCCTAGCGGGGACCGTTACCTCCTACAATGAGCAGTTCTTC
CASGFLAGTVTSYNEQFF
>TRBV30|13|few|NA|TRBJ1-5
TGTGCCTGGAGTGGGGGCGACAATCAGCCCCAGCATTTT
CAWSGGDNQPQHF
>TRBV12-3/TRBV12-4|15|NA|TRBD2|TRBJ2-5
TGTGCCAGCAGCGGACTAGTCTTTGATGGAGAGACCCAGTACTTC
CASSGLVFDGETQYF
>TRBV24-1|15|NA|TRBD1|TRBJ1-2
TGTGCCACCAGTGATGGACAGGGGGTAATCTATGGCTACACCTTC
CATSDGQGVIYGYTF
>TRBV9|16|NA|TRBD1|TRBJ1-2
TGTGCCAGCAGCGCTCACCGATCCGGGACAGGGTTTGGCTACACCTTC
CASSAHRSGTGFGYTF
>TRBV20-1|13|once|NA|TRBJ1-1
TGCAGTGCTAGCCCAGGGTTGAACACTGAAGCTTTCTTT
CSASPGLNTEAFF